This TCR beta chain was sequenced during a study of regulatory T cells in long-lasting Graves disease. As to time point: newly diagnosed GD, antithyroid drugs for less than 3 months. PBMC-extracted RNA yielded the TCR library. The patients were drawn from one endocrinology department in Xi'an, China. The CDR3 is 14 amino acids. In germline, CDR1 is SGHKS, CDR2 YYEKEE (reference sequence). Relying on iRepertoire HTBI primers and Arm-PCR of CDR3 regions, the team built TCR beta libraries. MiXCR was run by TCRdb on the multiplex PCR reads, yielding one entry per CDR3 protein. The top ten clones hold about 15% of a sample with 200,000 to 300,000 distinct CDR3 sequences, roughly 21% of them seen once. This clonotype occurred once. Being one base from a much bigger clone, this may be a read error.

The receptor's source is a female donor with Graves disease. Sequencing used peripheral blood mononuclear cells (PBMCs), obtained at new diagnosis, from a patient treated with antithyroid drugs. The chain is built from TRBV5-5 and TRBJ2-3, with D maybe TRBD1 (6 bases). As DNA, the CDR3 is TGTGCCAGCGGCTTCGGGACAAGAACAGATACGCAGTATTTT. This translates into CASGFGTRTDTQYF.